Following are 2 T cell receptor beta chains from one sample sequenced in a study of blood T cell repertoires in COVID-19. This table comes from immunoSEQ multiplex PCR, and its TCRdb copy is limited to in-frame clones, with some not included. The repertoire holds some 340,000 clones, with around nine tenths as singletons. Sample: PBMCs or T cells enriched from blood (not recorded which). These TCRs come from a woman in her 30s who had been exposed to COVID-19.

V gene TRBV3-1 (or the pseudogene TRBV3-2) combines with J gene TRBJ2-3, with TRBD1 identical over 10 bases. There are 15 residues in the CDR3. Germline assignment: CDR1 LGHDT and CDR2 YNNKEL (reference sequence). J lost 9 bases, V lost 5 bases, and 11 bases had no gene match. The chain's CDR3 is CASSYRQGARKTQYF. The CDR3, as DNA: TGTGCCAGCAGCTACAGACAGGGGGCGAGGAAAACGCAGTATTTT.

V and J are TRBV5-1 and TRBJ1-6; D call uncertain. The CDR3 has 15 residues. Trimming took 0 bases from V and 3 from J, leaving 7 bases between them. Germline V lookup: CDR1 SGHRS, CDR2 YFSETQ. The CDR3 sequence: CASSLGTDYNSPLHF. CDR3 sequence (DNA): TGCGCCAGCAGCTTGGGCACAGACTATAATTCACCCCTCCACTTT.